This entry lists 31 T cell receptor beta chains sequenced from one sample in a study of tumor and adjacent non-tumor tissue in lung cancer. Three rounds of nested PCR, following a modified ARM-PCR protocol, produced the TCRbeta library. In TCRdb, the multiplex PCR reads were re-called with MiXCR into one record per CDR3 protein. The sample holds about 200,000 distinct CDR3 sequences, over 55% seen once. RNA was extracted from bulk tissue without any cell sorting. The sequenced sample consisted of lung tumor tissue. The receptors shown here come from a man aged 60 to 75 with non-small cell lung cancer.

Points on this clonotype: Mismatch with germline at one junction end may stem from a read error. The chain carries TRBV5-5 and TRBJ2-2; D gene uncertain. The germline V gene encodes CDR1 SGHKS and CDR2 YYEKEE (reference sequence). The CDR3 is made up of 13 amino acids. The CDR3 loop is CANSFVSTGELFF. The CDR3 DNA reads TGTGCCAACAGCTTTGTATCTACTGGGGAGCTGTTTTTT.

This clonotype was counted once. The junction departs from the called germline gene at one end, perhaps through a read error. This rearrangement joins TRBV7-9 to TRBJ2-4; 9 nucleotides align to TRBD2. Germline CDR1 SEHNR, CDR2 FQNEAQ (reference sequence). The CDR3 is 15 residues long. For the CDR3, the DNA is TGTGCCGGCAGCTTAGCGGGACTAGCCAGAAACATTCAGTACTTC. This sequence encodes CAGSLAGLARNIQYF.

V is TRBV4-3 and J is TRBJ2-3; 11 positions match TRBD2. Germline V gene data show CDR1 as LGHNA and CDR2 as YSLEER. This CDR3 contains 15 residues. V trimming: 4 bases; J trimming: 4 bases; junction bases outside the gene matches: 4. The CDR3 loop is CASSRTSGRSDTQYF. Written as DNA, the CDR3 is TGCGCCAGCAGCCGCACTAGCGGGAGATCAGATACGCAGTATTTT.

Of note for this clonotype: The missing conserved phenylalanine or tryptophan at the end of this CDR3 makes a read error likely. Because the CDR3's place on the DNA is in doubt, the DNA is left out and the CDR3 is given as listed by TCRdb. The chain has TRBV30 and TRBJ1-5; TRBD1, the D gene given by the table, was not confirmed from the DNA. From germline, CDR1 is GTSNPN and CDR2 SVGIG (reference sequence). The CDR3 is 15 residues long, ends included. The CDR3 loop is CAWSFGGSSNQPQHY.

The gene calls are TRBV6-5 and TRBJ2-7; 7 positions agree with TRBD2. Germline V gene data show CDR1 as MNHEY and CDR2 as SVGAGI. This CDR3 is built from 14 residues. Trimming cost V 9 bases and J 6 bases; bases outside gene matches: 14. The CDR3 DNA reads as TGTGCCAGGAGTCCCAGCGGGACCTCGGTCGAGCAGTACTTC. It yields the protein CARSPSGTSVEQYF.

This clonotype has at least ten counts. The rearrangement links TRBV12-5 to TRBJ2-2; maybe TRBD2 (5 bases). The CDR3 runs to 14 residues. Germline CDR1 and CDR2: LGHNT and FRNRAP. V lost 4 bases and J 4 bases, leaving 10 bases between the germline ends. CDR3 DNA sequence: TGTGCTAGTGGTTCAGGACTGGGCACCGGGGAGCTGTTTTTT. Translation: CASGSGLGTGELFF.

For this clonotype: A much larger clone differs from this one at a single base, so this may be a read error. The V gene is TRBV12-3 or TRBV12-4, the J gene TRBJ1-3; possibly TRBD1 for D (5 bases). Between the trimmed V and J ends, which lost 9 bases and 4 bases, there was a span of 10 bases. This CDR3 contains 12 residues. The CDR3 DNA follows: TGTGCCAGATGGGACTTGGGAAACACCATATATTTT. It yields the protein CARWDLGNTIYF.

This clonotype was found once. CDR3 protein: CASSPRGGGNTEAFF. In DNA form, the CDR3 reads TGTGCCAGCAGTCCCCGAGGGGGAGGGAACACTGAAGCTTTCTTT. V is TRBV6-5 and J is TRBJ1-1; D may be TRBD1 (6 bases). Trimming removed 5 bases at V and 1 base at J, with 14 bases between. CDR1 MNHEY and CDR2 SVGAGI come from the germline V gene. The CDR3 has 15 amino acids.

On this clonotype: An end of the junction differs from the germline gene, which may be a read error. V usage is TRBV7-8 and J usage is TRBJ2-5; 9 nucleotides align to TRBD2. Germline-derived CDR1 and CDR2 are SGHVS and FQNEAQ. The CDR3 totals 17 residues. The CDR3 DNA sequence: TGTACCAGCAGCCAAAAACCCGGGCTAGCGGGATTAGAGACCCAGTACTTC. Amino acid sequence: CTSSQKPGLAGLETQYF.

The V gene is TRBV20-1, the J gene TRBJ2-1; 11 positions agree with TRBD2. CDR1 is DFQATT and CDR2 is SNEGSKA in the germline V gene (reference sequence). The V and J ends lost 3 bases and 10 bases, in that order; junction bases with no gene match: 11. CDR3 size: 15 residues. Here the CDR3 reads CSASLLAGGQDEQFF. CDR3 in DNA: TGCAGTGCTAGCCTCCTAGCGGGGGGCCAAGACGAGCAGTTCTTC.

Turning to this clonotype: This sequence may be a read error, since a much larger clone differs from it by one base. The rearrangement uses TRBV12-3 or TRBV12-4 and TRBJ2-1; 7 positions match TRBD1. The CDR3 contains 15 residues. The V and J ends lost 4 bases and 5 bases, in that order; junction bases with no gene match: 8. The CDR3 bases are TGTGCCAGCAGTTCACGGGGTACAGGGGACAATGAGCAGTTCTTC. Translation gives CASSSRGTGDNEQFF.

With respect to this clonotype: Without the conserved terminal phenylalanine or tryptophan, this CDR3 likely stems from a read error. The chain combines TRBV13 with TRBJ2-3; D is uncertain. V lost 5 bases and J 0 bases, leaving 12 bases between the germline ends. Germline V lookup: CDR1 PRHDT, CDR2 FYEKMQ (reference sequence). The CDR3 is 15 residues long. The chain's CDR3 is CASSQWGASTDTQYY. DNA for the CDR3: TGTGCCAGCAGCCAGTGGGGTGCTAGCACAGATACGCAGTATTAT.

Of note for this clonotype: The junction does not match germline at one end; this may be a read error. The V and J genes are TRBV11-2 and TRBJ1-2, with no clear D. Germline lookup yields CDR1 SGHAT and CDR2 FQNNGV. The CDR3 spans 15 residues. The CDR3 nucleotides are TGTGCCAACAGCATAAGGAGAGGGCCTAACTATGGCTACACCTTC. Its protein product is CANSIRRGPNYGYTF.

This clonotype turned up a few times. This chain's CDR3 is CASGRREGYGYTF. CDR3 nucleotides: TGTGCCAGCGGAAGGAGGGAAGGCTATGGCTACACCTTC. The V gene is TRBV6-1, the J gene TRBJ1-2, with D uncertain. This CDR3 is 13 amino acids long. V was cut by 8 bases and J by 4 bases, with 14 bases left in between. The germline V gene encodes CDR1 MNHNS and CDR2 SASEGT.

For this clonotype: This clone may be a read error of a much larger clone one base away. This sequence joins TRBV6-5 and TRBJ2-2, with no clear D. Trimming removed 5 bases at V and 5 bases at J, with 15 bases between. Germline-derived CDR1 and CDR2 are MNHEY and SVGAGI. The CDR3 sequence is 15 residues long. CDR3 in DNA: TGTGCCAGCAGTAAACGGGCCCCGAGGACCGGGGAGCTGTTTTTT. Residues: CASSKRAPRTGELFF.

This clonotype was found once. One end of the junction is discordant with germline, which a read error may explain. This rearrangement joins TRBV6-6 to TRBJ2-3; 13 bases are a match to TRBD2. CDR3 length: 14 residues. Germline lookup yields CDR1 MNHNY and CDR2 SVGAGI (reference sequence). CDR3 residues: CASSGLAGADMQYF. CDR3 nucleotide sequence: TGTGCCAGCAGCGGACTAGCGGGAGCAGATATGCAGTATTTT.

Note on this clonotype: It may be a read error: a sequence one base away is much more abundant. The CDR3 DNA is TGCAGTGTTAGAGATCCAACTAGCGCTTACAATGAGCAGTTCTTC. This translates into CSVRDPTSAYNEQFF. This rearrangement joins TRBV20-1 to TRBJ2-1; TRBD2 matches 7 bases. The CDR3 covers 15 residues. Germline V lookup: CDR1 DFQATT, CDR2 SNEGSKA (reference sequence).

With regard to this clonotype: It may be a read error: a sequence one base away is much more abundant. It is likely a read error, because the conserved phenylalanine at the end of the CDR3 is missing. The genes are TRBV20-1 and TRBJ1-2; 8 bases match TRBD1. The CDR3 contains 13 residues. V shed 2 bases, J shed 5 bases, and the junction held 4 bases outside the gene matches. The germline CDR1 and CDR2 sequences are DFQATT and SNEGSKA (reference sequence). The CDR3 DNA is TGCAGTGCTAGACGGGACAGGACTTATGGCTACACCCTC. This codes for CSARRDRTYGYTL.

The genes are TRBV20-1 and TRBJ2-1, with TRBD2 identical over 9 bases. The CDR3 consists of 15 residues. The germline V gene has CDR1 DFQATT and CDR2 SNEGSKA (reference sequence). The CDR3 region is CGVGKSGGLRGEQFF. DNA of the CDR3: TGCGGTGTTGGCAAAAGCGGGGGGCTAAGGGGTGAGCAGTTCTTC.

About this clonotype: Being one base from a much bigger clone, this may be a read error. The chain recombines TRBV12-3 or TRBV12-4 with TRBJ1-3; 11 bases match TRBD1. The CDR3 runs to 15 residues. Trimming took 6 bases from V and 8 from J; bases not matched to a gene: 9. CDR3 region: CASSNPGQGGDTIYF. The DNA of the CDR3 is TGTGCCAGCAGCAACCCGGGACAGGGGGGAGACACCATATATTTT.

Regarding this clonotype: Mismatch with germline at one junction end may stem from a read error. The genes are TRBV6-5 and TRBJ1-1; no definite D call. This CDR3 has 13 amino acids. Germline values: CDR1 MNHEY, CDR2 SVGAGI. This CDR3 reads CTSSYGANTEAFF. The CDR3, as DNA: TGTACCAGTAGTTACGGCGCGAACACTGAAGCTTTCTTT.

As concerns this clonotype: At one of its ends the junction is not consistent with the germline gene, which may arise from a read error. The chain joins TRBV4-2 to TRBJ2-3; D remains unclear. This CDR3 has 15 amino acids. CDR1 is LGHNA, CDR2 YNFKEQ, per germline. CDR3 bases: TGTACCAGCAGCCAATGCAATAGCCCGACAGATACGCAGTATTTT. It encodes CTSSQCNSPTDTQYF.

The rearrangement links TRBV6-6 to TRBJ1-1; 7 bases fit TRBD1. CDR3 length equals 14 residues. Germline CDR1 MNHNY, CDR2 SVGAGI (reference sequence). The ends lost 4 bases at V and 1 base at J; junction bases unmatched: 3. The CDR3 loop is CASSSQGTNTEAFF. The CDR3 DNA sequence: TGTGCCAGCAGTTCACAGGGGACGAACACTGAAGCTTTCTTT.

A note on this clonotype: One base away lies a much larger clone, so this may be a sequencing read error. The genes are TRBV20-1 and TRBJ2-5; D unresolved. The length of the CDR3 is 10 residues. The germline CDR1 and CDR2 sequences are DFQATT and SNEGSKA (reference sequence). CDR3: CSASAETHYF. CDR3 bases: TGCAGTGCTAGTGCGGAGACCCATTACTTC.

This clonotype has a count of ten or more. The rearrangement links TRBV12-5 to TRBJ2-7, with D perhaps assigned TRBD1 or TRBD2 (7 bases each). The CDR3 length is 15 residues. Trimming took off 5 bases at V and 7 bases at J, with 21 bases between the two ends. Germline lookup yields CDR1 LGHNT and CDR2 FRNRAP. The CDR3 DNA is TGTGCTAGTGGTCTCAGACAGGGAGGGGACGGGGAGCAGTACTTC. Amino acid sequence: CASGLRQGGDGEQYF.

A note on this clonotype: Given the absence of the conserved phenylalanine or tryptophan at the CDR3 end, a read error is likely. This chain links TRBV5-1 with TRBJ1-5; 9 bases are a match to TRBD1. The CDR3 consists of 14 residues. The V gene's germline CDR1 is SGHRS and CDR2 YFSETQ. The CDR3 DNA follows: TGCGCCAACAGCCAAGGACAGGGGAATCAGCCCCAGCATTGT. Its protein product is CANSQGQGNQPQHC.

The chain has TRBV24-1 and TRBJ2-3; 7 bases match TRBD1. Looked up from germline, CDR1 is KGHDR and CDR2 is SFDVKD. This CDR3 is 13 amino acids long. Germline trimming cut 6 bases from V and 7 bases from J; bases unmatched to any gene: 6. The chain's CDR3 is CATSLTGFNTQYF. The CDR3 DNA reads TGTGCCACCAGTTTGACAGGGTTCAATACGCAGTATTTT.

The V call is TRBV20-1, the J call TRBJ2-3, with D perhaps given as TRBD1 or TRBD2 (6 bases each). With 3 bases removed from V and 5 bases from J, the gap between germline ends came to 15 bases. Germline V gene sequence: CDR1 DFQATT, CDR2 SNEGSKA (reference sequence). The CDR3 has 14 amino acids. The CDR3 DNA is TGCAGTGCTAGGGAGGGGGGCCACGGAGATACGCAGTATTTT. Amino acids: CSAREGGHGDTQYF.

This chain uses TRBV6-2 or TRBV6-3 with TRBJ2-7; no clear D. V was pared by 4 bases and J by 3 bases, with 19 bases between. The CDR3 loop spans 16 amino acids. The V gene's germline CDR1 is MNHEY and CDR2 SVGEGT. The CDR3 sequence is CASSSDLLITDYEQYF. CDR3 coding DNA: TGTGCCAGCAGTTCCGACCTACTCATAACTGACTACGAGCAGTACTTC.

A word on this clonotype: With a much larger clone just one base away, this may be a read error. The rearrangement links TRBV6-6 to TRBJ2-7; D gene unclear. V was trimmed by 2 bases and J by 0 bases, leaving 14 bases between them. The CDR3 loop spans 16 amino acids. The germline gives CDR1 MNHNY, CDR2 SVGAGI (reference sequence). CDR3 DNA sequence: TGTGCCAGCAGTTACATTCCTAGTCAGAGCTCCTACGAGCAGTACTTC. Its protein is CASSYIPSQSSYEQYF.

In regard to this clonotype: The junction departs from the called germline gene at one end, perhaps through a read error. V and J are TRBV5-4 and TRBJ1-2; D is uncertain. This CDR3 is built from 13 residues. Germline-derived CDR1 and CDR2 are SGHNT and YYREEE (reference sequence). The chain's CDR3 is CASSQKRDYGYTF. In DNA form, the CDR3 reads TGTGCTAGCAGCCAAAAAAGGGACTATGGCTACACCTTC.